One and the same sample provided the 28 T cell receptor beta chains below, sequenced in a study of cytomegalovirus exposure and HLA in healthy donors. Generated by immunoSEQ multiplex PCR, the TCRdb table keeps only in-frame clones and is missing some. The sample lists under 95,000 clones, around 94% occurring once. Sequenced sample: PBMCs. The source is a woman under 30 in good health and CMV-seropositive.

The rearrangement uses TRBV4-3 and TRBJ2-2; 7 bases are shared with TRBD1. V lost 4 bases, J lost 7 bases, and 3 bases stayed unmatched. The CDR3 is made up of 13 amino acids. Germline-derived CDR1 and CDR2 are LGHNA and YSLEER. The DNA of the CDR3 is TGCGCCAGCAGCCCGACAGGGAACGGGGAGCTGTTTTTT. Protein: CASSPTGNGELFF.

V usage is TRBV25-1 and J usage is TRBJ1-5, with D tentatively TRBD1 (6 bases). Germline-derived CDR1 and CDR2 are MGHDK and SYGVNS. The V end was cut by 6 bases, the J end by 2 bases, with 17 bases between. This CDR3 spans 16 amino acids. The CDR3 region is CASSPGPGDGNQPQHF. CDR3 nucleotide sequence: TGTGCCAGCAGCCCGGGGCCAGGGGATGGCAATCAGCCCCAGCATTTT.

CDR3 region: CASSVGRLHSYNEQFF. The CDR3 bases are TGTGCCAGCAGCGTAGGTAGACTCCACTCCTACAATGAGCAGTTCTTC. The chain recombines TRBV9 with TRBJ2-1; D is undetermined. CDR3 length: 16 amino acids. Looked up from germline, CDR1 is SGDLS and CDR2 is YYNGEE. Deletions cut 0 bases from V and 0 bases from J, with 10 bases between. Based on the CDR3 plus reference TRBV9 and TRBJ2-1, the full variable domain is DSGVTQTPKHLITATGQRVTLRCSPRSGDLSVYWYQQSLDQGLQFLIQYYNGEERAKGNILERFSAQQFPDLHSELNLSSLELGDSALYFCASSVGRLHSYNEQFFGPGTRLTVL.

The genes are TRBV7-9 and TRBJ1-4; D might be TRBD1 (5 bases). Germline CDR1 and CDR2: SEHNR and FQNEAQ (reference sequence). V lost 5 bases and J 1 base, leaving 14 bases between the germline ends. The CDR3 is 16 amino acids. CDR3 bases: TGTGCCAGCAGCGTAGGCGCGGGGGGAACTAATGAAAAACTGTTTTTT. Encoded protein: CASSVGAGGTNEKLFF. Filled out from reference TRBV7-9 and TRBJ1-4, the complete variable domain reads DTGVSQNPRHKITKRGQNVTFRCDPISEHNRLYWYRQTLGQGPEFLTYFQNEAQLEKSRLLSDRFSAERPKGSFSTLEIQRTEQGDSAMYLCASSVGAGGTNEKLFFGSGTQLSVL.

This chain connects TRBV6-4 to TRBJ2-5, with D possibly matching TRBD2 (5 bases). The CDR3 is 13 residues long. Germline-derived CDR1 and CDR2 are MRHNA and SNTAGT. Trimming took 3 bases from V and 7 from J, leaving 12 bases between them. CDR3 region: CASSEVSGGTQYF. CDR3 coding DNA: TGTGCCAGCAGTGAAGTGAGCGGAGGGACCCAGTACTTC.

The rearrangement uses TRBV13 and TRBJ1-4; 8 bases map to TRBD1. With 6 bases clipped from V and 0 bases from J, the junction kept 9 bases outside the gene matches. CDR3 length: 17 amino acids. Per germline, CDR1 PRHDT and CDR2 FYEKMQ (reference sequence). The CDR3 is CASSSGQGAATNEKLFF. Here the CDR3 DNA reads TGTGCCAGCAGTTCAGGACAGGGAGCCGCAACTAATGAAAAACTGTTTTTT.

The genes are TRBV28 and TRBJ1-2; perhaps TRBD1 as D (5 bases). This CDR3 is built from 12 residues. CDR1 is MDHEN and CDR2 is SYDVKM in the germline V gene. V gave up 9 bases and J gave up 8 bases, with 16 bases separating them. For the CDR3, the DNA is TGTGCCAGTACGTCGCGGGGGGGAGGCTACACCTTC. It translates to CASTSRGGGYTF.

The J gene is TRBJ2-7, the V gene TRBV11-2; the match to TRBD2 covers 7 bases. Germline values: CDR1 SGHAT, CDR2 FQNNGV. The junction had 7 bases not matched to a gene; V was cut back by 2 bases and J by 3 bases. The CDR3 contains 15 residues. The CDR3 region has the DNA TGTGCCAGCAGCTTAAGGTCCCTAGCGGTCTACGAGCAGTACTTC. It is translated as CASSLRSLAVYEQYF.

The chain combines TRBV13 with TRBJ2-1; D might be TRBD1 (6 bases). Germline V CDR1 and CDR2: PRHDT, FYEKMQ (reference sequence). The germline V and J ends were trimmed by 4 bases and 6 bases, with 19 bases remaining between them. The CDR3 runs 16 residues. In DNA, the CDR3 is TGTGCCAGCAGCTCATACACAGGGTTTCGTCTCAATGAGCAGTTCTTC. This translates into CASSSYTGFRLNEQFF.

The chain combines TRBV9 with TRBJ2-1; 10 bases match TRBD1. After removal of 3 bases from V and 4 bases from J, the junction contained 7 bases not matched to a gene. This CDR3 is built from 16 residues. Germline lookup yields CDR1 SGDLS and CDR2 YYNGEE. Here the CDR3 reads CASSADRGRVYNEQFF. The CDR3 DNA follows: TGTGCCAGCAGCGCTGACAGGGGGCGGGTTTACAATGAGCAGTTCTTC.

V usage is TRBV27 and J usage is TRBJ2-7, with D unresolved. Germline lookup yields CDR1 MNHEY and CDR2 SMNVEV (reference sequence). V lost 6 bases, J lost 2 bases, and 17 bases lay in between. The CDR3 loop spans 15 amino acids. The CDR3 DNA follows: TGTGCCAGCAGCCGTGTACCAGCGAGCACCTACGAGCAGTACTTC. Protein product: CASSRVPASTYEQYF.

The rearrangement links TRBV5-4 to TRBJ2-7, with 8 bases matching TRBD1. V trimming: 3 bases; J trimming: 2 bases; junction bases outside the gene matches: 7. Per the germline V gene, CDR1 is SGHNT and CDR2 is YYREEE (reference sequence). The CDR3 totals 15 residues. The CDR3 sequence is CASSSRDRTAYEQYF. CDR3 DNA sequence: TGTGCCAGCAGCTCCCGGGACAGGACTGCCTACGAGCAGTACTTC.

The rearrangement links TRBV28 to TRBJ2-3; 8 bases fit TRBD2. Germline values: CDR1 MDHEN, CDR2 SYDVKM. The V and J ends lost 4 bases and 3 bases, in that order; junction bases with no gene match: 3. This CDR3 is 14 amino acids long. The CDR3 bases are TGTGCCAGCAGTTCCCCGGGGGGGACAGATACGCAGTATTTT. Translation: CASSSPGGTDTQYF.

The chain combines TRBV30 with TRBJ2-7, with 11 bases matching TRBD2. With V trimmed by 6 bases and J by 1 base, 17 bases remained unmatched. This CDR3 is 18 amino acids long. Germline V gene data show CDR1 as GTSNPN and CDR2 as SVGIG (reference sequence). DNA of the CDR3: TGTGCCTGTCTTACCCGAAGGCTAGCGGGAGGAGTATCCTACGAGCAGTACTTC. Protein product: CACLTRRLAGGVSYEQYF. Drawing the rest from reference TRBV30 and TRBJ2-7, the complete variable domain is SQTIHQWPATLVQPVGSPLSLECTVEGTSNPNLYWYRQAAGRGLQLLFYSVGIGQISSEVPQNLSASRPQDRQFILSSKKLLLSDSGFYLCACLTRRLAGGVSYEQYFGPGTRLTVT.

The rearrangement joins TRBV9 to TRBJ2-1; no reliable D call. In germline, CDR1 is SGDLS, CDR2 YYNGEE. With 1 base removed from V and 4 bases from J, the gap between germline ends came to 9 bases. The CDR3 is made up of 14 amino acids. CDR3 amino acids: CASSVTHTYNEQFF. The CDR3 DNA follows: TGTGCCAGCAGCGTAACCCACACATACAATGAGCAGTTCTTC.

The genes are TRBV5-6 and TRBJ1-2; 9 bases line up with TRBD1. CDR3 size: 15 residues. Trimming took 7 bases from V and 5 from J; bases not matched to a gene: 12. The germline gives CDR1 SGHDT, CDR2 YYEEEE. The CDR3 sequence: CASAGFDRGYYGYTF. As DNA, the CDR3 is TGTGCCAGCGCCGGCTTTGACAGGGGGTATTATGGCTACACCTTC.

The chain joins TRBV7-3 to TRBJ2-7, with 10 positions matching TRBD2. V trimming: 2 bases; J trimming: 7 bases; junction bases outside the gene matches: 2. The CDR3 has 13 residues. CDR1 is SGHTA and CDR2 is FQGTGA in the germline V gene. CDR3 in amino acids: CASSLEREGEQYF. Written as DNA, the CDR3 is TGTGCCAGCAGCTTAGAGCGGGAGGGGGAGCAGTACTTC.

V is TRBV6-5 and J is TRBJ1-1; 8 bases agree with TRBD1. The CDR3 runs 15 residues. With 0 bases clipped from V and 5 bases from J, the junction kept 5 bases outside the gene matches. Germline V gives CDR1 MNHEY, CDR2 SVGAGI. In DNA, the CDR3 is TGTGCCAGCAGTTACTCTCAGGGGGCAAGAACTGAAGCTTTCTTT. It encodes CASSYSQGARTEAFF.

The rearrangement uses TRBV28 and TRBJ2-3, with 10 bases aligning to TRBD1. The trim removed 4 bases at V and 4 bases at J, leaving 8 bases unmatched. Germline V lookup: CDR1 MDHEN, CDR2 SYDVKM. The CDR3 runs 16 residues. CDR3 sequence reads: CASSSPGQGSPDTQYF. In DNA form, the CDR3 reads TGTGCCAGCAGTTCCCCGGGACAGGGGAGCCCAGATACGCAGTATTTT. Combining the CDR3 with reference TRBV28 and TRBJ2-3 gives the whole variable domain DVKVTQSSRYLVKRTGEKVFLECVQDMDHENMFWYRQDPGLGLRLIYFSYDVKMKEKGDIPEGYSVSREKKERFSLILESASTNQTSMYLCASSSPGQGSPDTQYFGPGTRLTVL.

CDR3 protein: CASSELTSGAYEQYF. CDR3 coding DNA: TGTGCCAGCAGTGAGCTGACTAGCGGGGCTTACGAGCAGTACTTC. The chain joins TRBV6-1 to TRBJ2-7; 11 bases map to TRBD2. This CDR3 contains 15 residues. Germline CDR1 reads MNHNS; CDR2 reads SASEGT. V was pared by 3 bases and J by 4 bases, with 5 bases of the junction left unmatched.

The chain carries TRBV7-3 and TRBJ1-1; D perhaps matches TRBD1 (6 bases). The CDR3 has 14 residues. Deletions cut 4 bases from V and 5 bases from J, with 14 bases between. In germline, CDR1 is SGHTA, CDR2 FQGTGA. CDR3 region: CASSSQGPGTEAFF. The CDR3 DNA reads as TGTGCCAGCAGCTCACAGGGCCCCGGGACTGAAGCTTTCTTT.

The chain uses TRBV13 and TRBJ2-5; 11 nucleotides agree with TRBD2. The germline V gene encodes CDR1 PRHDT and CDR2 FYEKMQ (reference sequence). The J segment lost 3 bases and the V segment lost 5 bases, leaving 14 bases of the junction unmatched. The CDR3 length is 18 residues. The CDR3 coding sequence is TGTGCCAGCAGCGCGCGACTAGCGGGGAACCTCAAGAAAGAGACCCAGTACTTC. Its protein product is CASSARLAGNLKKETQYF.

The chain links TRBV19 to TRBJ1-2, with 8 bases lining up with TRBD1. The J segment lost 5 bases and the V segment lost 1 base, leaving 6 bases of the junction unmatched. This CDR3 is built from 15 residues. Germline lookup yields CDR1 LNHDA and CDR2 SQIVND (reference sequence). CDR3 region: CASSIAGGAEYGYTF. DNA for the CDR3: TGTGCCAGTAGTATAGCAGGGGGCGCTGAGTATGGCTACACCTTC. Full variable domain (outside the CDR3, taken from reference TRBV19 and TRBJ1-2): DGGITQSPKYLFRKEGQNVTLSCEQNLNHDAMYWYRQDPGQGLRLIYYSQIVNDFQKGDIAEGYSVSREKKESFPLTVTSAQKNPTAFYLCASSIAGGAEYGYTFGSGTRLTVV.

The chain recombines TRBV27 with TRBJ2-5, with 8 positions matching TRBD1. With V trimmed by 5 bases and J by 5 bases, 4 bases remained unmatched. The germline gives CDR1 MNHEY, CDR2 SMNVEV (reference sequence). This CDR3 has 13 residues. The CDR3, as DNA: TGTGCCAGCAGTCGGCGGACAGGGGAGACCCAGTACTTC. This sequence encodes CASSRRTGETQYF.

The V and J genes are TRBV18 and TRBJ2-1; 7 bases are a match to TRBD1. CDR1 and CDR2 (germline): KGHSH, LQKENI. With V trimmed by 1 base and J by 4 bases, 7 bases remained unmatched. The CDR3 totals 16 residues. The CDR3 here is CASSPRGPGQYNEQFF. CDR3 DNA sequence: TGTGCCAGCTCACCACGTGGGCCGGGACAGTACAATGAGCAGTTCTTC.

The chain combines TRBV15 with TRBJ2-5, with unresolved D. The ends were cut back, 0 bases at V and 3 bases at J, with 11 bases in the middle. CDR1 is LNHNV and CDR2 is YYDKDF in the germline V gene (reference sequence). This CDR3 is 15 amino acids long. The CDR3 is CATSRDRRSEETQYF. As DNA, the CDR3 is TGTGCCACCAGCAGAGATCGTAGGAGTGAAGAGACCCAGTACTTC. Full variable domain (remainder filled in from reference TRBV15 and TRBJ2-5): DAMVIQNPRYQVTQFGKPVTLSCSQTLNHNVMYWYQQKSSQAPKLLFHYYDKDFNNEADTPDNFQSRRPNTSFCFLDIRSPGLGDTAMYLCATSRDRRSEETQYFGPGTRLLVL.

The chain carries TRBV7-9 and TRBJ1-6, with TRBD1 identical over 7 bases. CDR1 SEHNR and CDR2 FQNEAQ come from the germline V gene (reference sequence). The CDR3 totals 16 residues. The V gene end was trimmed by 4 bases and the J gene end by 10 bases; junction bases not matched to a gene: 13. The CDR3 coding sequence is TGTGCCAGCAGCTCGACCGGTGACAGGGTTTTCTCACCCCTCCACTTT. Its translation: CASSSTGDRVFSPLHF.

The V and J genes are TRBV4-3 and TRBJ1-5; the D is unclear. The CDR3 is 16 amino acids. Germline CDR1 LGHNA, CDR2 YSLEER. V lost 0 bases to trimming and J lost 5 bases, with 14 bases between them. This CDR3 reads CASSQDLYRVYQPQHF. CDR3 DNA sequence: TGCGCCAGCAGCCAAGATTTGTATCGGGTTTATCAGCCCCAGCATTTT.